This TCR beta chain was recovered during a study of cytomegalovirus exposure and HLA in healthy donors. Study findings and constraints: According to a subsequent analysis, TCR clusters identified in the first cohort showed a tendency to co-occur across the roughly 120 validation repertoires. Among TCR sequences, most were rare, though some public TCRs appeared in many donors. Cytomegalovirus-associated TCR beta chains were listed, numbering 150 to 200. Testing in vitro showed a few CMV-associated chains specific for CMV antigens.

Note on this clone: The antigen is undetermined.

The data were produced by immunoSEQ multiplex PCR, yet TCRdb's version contains in-frame clones alone and is incomplete. The data contain roughly 100,000 clones, about 88% of them singletons. The CDR3 loop spans 12 amino acids. From germline, CDR1 is MDHEN and CDR2 SYDVKM. Trimming at V came to 10 bases and at J to 6 bases, leaving 4 bases not matched to a gene. This clonotype was obtained from a woman under 30 in good health and CMV-seropositive. The chain links TRBV28 to TRBJ2-2; 8 bases are a match to TRBD1. The source material was PBMCs. For the CDR3, the DNA is TGTGCCACTTCGACAGGGGCCGGGGAGCTGTTTTTT. Its translation is CATSTGAGELFF.